What follows are 10 T cell receptor beta chains derived from one specimen sequenced in a study of response to subunit inactivated influenza vaccine. TCRdb recomputed calls from the RT-PCR reads with MiXCR, one row per CDR3 protein. The sample holds 650,000 to 700,000 distinct CDR3 sequences; 15% to 19% are singletons and the top ten take more than 9%. Specimen: PBMCs from blood, collected approximately 12 days after vaccination. Receptor source: a man aged 50 or older who received an inactivated influenza vaccine.

This clonotype came up a few times. The rearrangement links TRBV12-3 or TRBV12-4 to TRBJ2-1; 7 nucleotides agree with TRBD2. Trimming removed 7 bases from V and 6 bases from J; junction bases left unmatched: 6. The CDR3 is made up of 13 amino acids. CDR3 sequence reads: CASTAGGSNEQFF. The CDR3 bases are TGTGCCAGCACGGCTGGCGGGAGCAATGAGCAGTTCTTC.

This sequence joins TRBV3-1 and TRBJ1-1; D perhaps matches TRBD1 (5 bases). The CDR3 contains 13 residues. V lost 3 bases and J lost 4, with 9 bases in between. Germline V lookup: CDR1 LGHDT, CDR2 YNNKEL (reference sequence). CDR3 DNA sequence: TGTGCCAGCAGCCACCCAGGGTTCACTGAAGCTTTCTTT. Its protein product is CASSHPGFTEAFF. The complete variable domain, with remaining parts taken from reference TRBV3-1 and TRBJ1-1, reads DTAVSQTPKYLVTQMGNDKSIKCEQNLGHDTMYWYKQDSKKFLKIMFSYNNKELIINETVPNRFSPKSPDKAHLNLHINSLELGDSAVYFCASSHPGFTEAFFGQGTRLTVV.

This clonotype came up a few times. J is TRBJ2-2 and V is TRBV28; 7 bases line up with TRBD1. J gave up 1 base and V 3 bases, and 8 bases lay outside the gene matches. The CDR3 is 17 residues long. Germline lookup yields CDR1 MDHEN and CDR2 SYDVKM. CDR3 region: CASSFLTGRGNTGELFF. CDR3 coding DNA: TGTGCCAGCAGTTTCCTGACAGGGAGAGGGAACACCGGGGAGCTGTTTTTT.

Notes on this clonotype: A much larger clone sits a single nucleotide away, making a read error possible. The genes are TRBV11-2 and TRBJ1-2; D is possibly TRBD1 (6 bases). The CDR3 contains 15 residues. Germline V CDR1 and CDR2: SGHAT, FQNNGV. Deletions cut 8 bases from V and 2 bases from J, with 18 bases between. The CDR3 bases are TGTGCCAGCGGCCCCGACTGGGGGGCAAACTATGGCTACACCTTC. This sequence encodes CASGPDWGANYGYTF.

V gene TRBV19 combines with J gene TRBJ1-5; D might be TRBD1 (5 bases). Trimming shortened V by 3 bases and J by 0 bases, and 9 bases separated the two germline ends. This CDR3 is 15 amino acids long. The V gene's germline CDR1 is LNHDA and CDR2 SQIVND (reference sequence). CDR3 sequence (DNA): TGTGCCAGTAGTATTTCAGGGCATAGCAATCAGCCCCAGCATTTT. Translating it yields CASSISGHSNQPQHF. Full variable domain (outside the CDR3, taken from reference TRBV19 and TRBJ1-5): DGGITQSPKYLFRKEGQNVTLSCEQNLNHDAMYWYRQDPGQGLRLIYYSQIVNDFQKGDIAEGYSVSREKKESFPLTVTSAQKNPTAFYLCASSISGHSNQPQHFGDGTRLSIL.

The J gene is TRBJ2-1, the V gene TRBV12-3 or TRBV12-4, with D unclear. The CDR3 sequence is 14 residues long. V gave up 3 bases and J gave up 1 base, with 7 bases separating them. CDR3 nucleotides: TGTGCCAGCAGTTTTGGTTTGTCCTACAATGAGCAGTTCTTC. Translated, it gives CASSFGLSYNEQFF.

V usage is TRBV5-8 and J usage is TRBJ1-2; D unclear. The V end lost 5 bases, the J end lost 5 bases, and 16 bases lay between the germline ends. Germline CDR1 is SGHTS and CDR2 is YDEGEE. This CDR3 has 14 residues. CDR3 nucleotides: TGTGCCAGCAGTCCCCCCTGGCTTGAGTATGGCTACACCTTC. Translated, it gives CASSPPWLEYGYTF. The full variable domain, with the rest looked up from reference TRBV5-8 and TRBJ1-2, is EAGVTQSPTHLIKTRGQQATLRCSPISGHTSVYWYQQALGLGLQFLLWYDEGEERNRGNFPPRFSGRQFPNYSSELNVNALELEDSALYLCASSPPWLEYGYTFGSGTRLTVV.

The genes are TRBV18 and TRBJ2-5; D is unclear. V was cut by 1 base and J by 2 bases, with 8 bases left in between. CDR3 length: 14 residues. Germline loops: CDR1 KGHSH, CDR2 LQKENI. The CDR3 spells CASSPQSSQETQYF. The CDR3 DNA reads as TGTGCCAGCTCACCACAAAGTAGTCAAGAGACCCAGTACTTC.

The chain has TRBV7-9 and TRBJ2-7; D might be TRBD2 (7 bases). V dropped 5 bases and J dropped 5 bases, with 16 bases sitting between them. The CDR3 consists of 14 residues. The V gene's germline CDR1 is SEHNR and CDR2 FQNEAQ (reference sequence). The CDR3 bases are TGTGCCAGCAGCCCAAAGGGGGAGGGCCACGAGCAGTACTTC. As protein: CASSPKGEGHEQYF.

The genes are TRBV18 and TRBJ2-2; possibly TRBD1 or TRBD2 for D (5 bases each). The CDR3 is 14 amino acids. Trimming removed 2 bases at V and 4 bases at J, with 8 bases between. Germline CDR1 KGHSH, CDR2 LQKENI. The CDR3 is CASSPMRGTGELFF. The CDR3 bases are TGTGCCAGCTCACCAATGAGGGGCACCGGGGAGCTGTTTTTT.